This T cell receptor (beta chain) is drawn from a study of blood T cell repertoires in COVID-19. Trimming cost V 7 bases and J 4 bases, with 7 bases left between them. The CDR3 covers 12 residues. Per germline, CDR1 SGHTA and CDR2 FQGNSA. Data came from immunoSEQ multiplex PCR; TCRdb stores just in-frame clones and leaves some out. Of approximately 110,000 clones in the sample, about 85% were seen once. Sequenced material: peripheral blood. The chain couples TRBV7-2 to TRBJ2-2; no definite D call. The TCR was taken from a human donor in a cohort sampled during active COVID-19. The CDR3 DNA follows: TGTGCCAGCACCCCCAGCACCGGGGAGCTGTTTTTT. This codes for CASTPSTGELFF. Full variable domain (rest looked up from reference TRBV7-2 and TRBJ2-2): GAGVSQSPSNKVTEKGKDVELRCDPISGHTALYWYRQSLGQGLEFLIYFQGNSAPDKSGLPSDRFSAERTGGSVSTLTIQRTQQEDSAVYLCASTPSTGELFFGEGSRLTVL.